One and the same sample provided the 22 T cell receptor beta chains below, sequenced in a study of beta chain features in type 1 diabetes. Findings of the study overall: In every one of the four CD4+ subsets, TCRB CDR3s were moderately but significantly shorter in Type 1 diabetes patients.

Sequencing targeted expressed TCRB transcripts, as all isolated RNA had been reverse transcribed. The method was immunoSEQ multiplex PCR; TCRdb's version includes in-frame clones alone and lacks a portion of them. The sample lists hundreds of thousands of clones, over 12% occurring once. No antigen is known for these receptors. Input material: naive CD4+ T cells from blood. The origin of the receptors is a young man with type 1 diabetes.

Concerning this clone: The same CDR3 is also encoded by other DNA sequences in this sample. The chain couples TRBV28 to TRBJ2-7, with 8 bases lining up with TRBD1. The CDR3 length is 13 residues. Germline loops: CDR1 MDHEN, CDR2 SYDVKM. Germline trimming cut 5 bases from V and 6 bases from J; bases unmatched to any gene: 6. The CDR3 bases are TGTGCCAGCAGTCCAGGACAGGGAGGCGAGCAGTACTTC. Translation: CASSPGQGGEQYF.

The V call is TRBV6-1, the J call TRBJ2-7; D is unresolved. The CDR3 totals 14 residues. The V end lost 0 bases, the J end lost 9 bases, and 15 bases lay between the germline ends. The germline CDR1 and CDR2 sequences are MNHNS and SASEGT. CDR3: CASSEAPAARRQYF. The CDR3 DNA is TGTGCCAGCAGTGAAGCGCCTGCCGCCCGGAGGCAGTACTTC.

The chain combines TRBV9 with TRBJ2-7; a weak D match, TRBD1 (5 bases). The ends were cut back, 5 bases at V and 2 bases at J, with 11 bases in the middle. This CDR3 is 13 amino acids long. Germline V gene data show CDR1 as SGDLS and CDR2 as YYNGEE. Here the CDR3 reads CASSGDRTYEQYF. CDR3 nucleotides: TGTGCCAGCAGTGGTGACAGAACCTACGAGCAGTACTTC.

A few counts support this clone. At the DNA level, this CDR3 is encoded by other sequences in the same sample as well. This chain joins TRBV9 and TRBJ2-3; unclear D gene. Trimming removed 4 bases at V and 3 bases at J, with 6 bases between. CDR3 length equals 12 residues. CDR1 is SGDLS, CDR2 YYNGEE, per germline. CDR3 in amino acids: CASSPGTDTQYF. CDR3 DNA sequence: TGTGCCAGCAGCCCCGGGACAGATACGCAGTATTTT.

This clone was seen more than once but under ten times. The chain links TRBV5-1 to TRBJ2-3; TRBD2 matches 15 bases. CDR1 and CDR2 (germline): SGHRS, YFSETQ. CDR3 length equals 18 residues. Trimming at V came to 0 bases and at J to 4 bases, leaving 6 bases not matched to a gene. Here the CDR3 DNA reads TGCGCCAGCAGCTTGGGAGGACTAGCGGGAGGGCCTTCAGATACGCAGTATTTT. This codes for CASSLGGLAGGPSDTQYF.

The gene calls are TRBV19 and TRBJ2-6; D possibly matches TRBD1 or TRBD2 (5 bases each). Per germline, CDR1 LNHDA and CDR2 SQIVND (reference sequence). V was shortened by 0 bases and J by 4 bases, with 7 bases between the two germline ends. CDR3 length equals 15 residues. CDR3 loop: CASSIDRGGANVLTF. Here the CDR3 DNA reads TGTGCCAGTAGTATAGATCGGGGCGGGGCCAACGTCCTGACTTTC.

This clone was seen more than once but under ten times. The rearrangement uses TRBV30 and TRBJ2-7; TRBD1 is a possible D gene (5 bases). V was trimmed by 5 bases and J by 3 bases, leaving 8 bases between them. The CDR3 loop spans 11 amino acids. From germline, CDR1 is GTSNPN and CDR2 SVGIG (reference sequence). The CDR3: CAWAGHYEQYF. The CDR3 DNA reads TGTGCCTGGGCCGGACACTACGAGCAGTACTTC.

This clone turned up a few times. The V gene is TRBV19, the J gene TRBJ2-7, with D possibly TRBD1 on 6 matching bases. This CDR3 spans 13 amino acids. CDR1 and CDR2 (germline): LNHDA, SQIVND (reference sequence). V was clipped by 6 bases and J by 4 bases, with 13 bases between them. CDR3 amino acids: CASSETDSYEQYF. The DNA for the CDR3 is TGTGCCAGTAGCGAAACGGACAGTTACGAGCAGTACTTC. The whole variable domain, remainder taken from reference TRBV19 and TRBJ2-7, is DGGITQSPKYLFRKEGQNVTLSCEQNLNHDAMYWYRQDPGQGLRLIYYSQIVNDFQKGDIAEGYSVSREKKESFPLTVTSAQKNPTAFYLCASSETDSYEQYFGPGTRLTVT.

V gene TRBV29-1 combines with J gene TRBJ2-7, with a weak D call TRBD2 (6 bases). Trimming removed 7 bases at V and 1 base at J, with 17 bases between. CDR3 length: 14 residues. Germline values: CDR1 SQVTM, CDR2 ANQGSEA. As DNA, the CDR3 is TGCAGCGCCGTGGGACTCCCGGAATCCTACGAGCAGTACTTC. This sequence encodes CSAVGLPESYEQYF.

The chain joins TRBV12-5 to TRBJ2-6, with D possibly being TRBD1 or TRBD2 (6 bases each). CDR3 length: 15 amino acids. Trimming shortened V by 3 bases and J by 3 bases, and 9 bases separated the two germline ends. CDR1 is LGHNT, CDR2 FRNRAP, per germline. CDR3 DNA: TGTGCTAGTGGTTTCGGGGGCTATGGGGCCAACGTCCTGACTTTC. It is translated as CASGFGGYGANVLTF.

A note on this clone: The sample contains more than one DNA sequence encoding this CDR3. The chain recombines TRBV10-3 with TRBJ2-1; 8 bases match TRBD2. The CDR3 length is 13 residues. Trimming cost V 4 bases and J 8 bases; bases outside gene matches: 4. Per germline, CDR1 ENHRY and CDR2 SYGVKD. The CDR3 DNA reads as TGTGCCATCAGTGGGACTAGCTTAGATGAGCAGTTCTTC. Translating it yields CAISGTSLDEQFF.

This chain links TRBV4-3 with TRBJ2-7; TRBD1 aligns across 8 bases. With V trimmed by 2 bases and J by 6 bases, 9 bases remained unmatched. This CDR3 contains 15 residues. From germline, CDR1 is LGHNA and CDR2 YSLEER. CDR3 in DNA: TGCGCCAGCAGCCAACAGGGGGCGAGCATGCGCGAGCAGTACTTC. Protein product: CASSQQGASMREQYF.

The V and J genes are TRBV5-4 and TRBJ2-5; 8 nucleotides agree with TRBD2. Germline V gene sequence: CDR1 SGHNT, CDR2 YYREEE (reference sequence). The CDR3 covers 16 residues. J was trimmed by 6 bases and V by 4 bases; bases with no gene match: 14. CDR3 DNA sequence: TGTGCCAGCAGCGTCCTCATAGCGGGAACCGTGAAGACCCAGTACTTC. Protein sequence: CASSVLIAGTVKTQYF.

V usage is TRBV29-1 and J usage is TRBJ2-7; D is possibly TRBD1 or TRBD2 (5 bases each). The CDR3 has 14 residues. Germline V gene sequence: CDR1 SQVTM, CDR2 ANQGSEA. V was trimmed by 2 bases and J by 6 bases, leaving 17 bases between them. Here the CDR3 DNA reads TGCAGCGTTGAACGGGGCTCTGAGGTCGGCGAGCAGTACTTC. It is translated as CSVERGSEVGEQYF.

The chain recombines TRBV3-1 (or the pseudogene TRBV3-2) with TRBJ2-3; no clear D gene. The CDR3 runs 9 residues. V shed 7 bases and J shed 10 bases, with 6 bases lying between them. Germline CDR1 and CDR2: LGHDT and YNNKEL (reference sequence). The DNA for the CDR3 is TGTGCCAGCATTTATTCGCAGTATTTT. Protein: CASIYSQYF.

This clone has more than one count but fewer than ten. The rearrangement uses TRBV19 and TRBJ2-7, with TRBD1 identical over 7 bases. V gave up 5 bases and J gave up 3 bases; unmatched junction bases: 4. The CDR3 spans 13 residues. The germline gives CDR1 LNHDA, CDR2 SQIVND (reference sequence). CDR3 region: CASSRAGGYEQYF. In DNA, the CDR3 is TGTGCCAGTAGTCGGGCAGGGGGCTACGAGCAGTACTTC.

Here the CDR3 reads CASSLGYGRAYTGELFF. CDR3 bases: TGTGCCAGCAGTCTGGGGTACGGGAGGGCCTACACCGGGGAGCTGTTTTTT. This sequence joins TRBV27 and TRBJ2-2; 8 nucleotides align to TRBD2. This CDR3 is built from 17 residues. CDR1 and CDR2 (germline): MNHEY, SMNVEV (reference sequence). The V segment lost 5 bases and the J segment 3 bases; nucleotides outside the gene matches: 11.

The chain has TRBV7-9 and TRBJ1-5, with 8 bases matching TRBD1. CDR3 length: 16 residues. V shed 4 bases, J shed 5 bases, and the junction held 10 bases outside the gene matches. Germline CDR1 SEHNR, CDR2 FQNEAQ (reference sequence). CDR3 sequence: CASSSRTGTGYQPQHF. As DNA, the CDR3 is TGTGCCAGCAGCTCTCGTACCGGGACAGGCTATCAGCCCCAGCATTTT.

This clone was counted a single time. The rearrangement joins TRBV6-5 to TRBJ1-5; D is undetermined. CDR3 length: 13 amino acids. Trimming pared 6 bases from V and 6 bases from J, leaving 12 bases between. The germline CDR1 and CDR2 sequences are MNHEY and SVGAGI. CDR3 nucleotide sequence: TGTGCCAGCAGGAACTCGGAGGGTCAGCCCCAGCATTTT. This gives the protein CASRNSEGQPQHF.

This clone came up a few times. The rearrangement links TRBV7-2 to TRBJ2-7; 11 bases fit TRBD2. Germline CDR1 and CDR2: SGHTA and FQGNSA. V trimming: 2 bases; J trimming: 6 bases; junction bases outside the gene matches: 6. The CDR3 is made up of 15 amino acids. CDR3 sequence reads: CASSLYPGTSGEQYF. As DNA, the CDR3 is TGTGCCAGCAGCTTATACCCCGGGACTAGCGGCGAGCAGTACTTC.

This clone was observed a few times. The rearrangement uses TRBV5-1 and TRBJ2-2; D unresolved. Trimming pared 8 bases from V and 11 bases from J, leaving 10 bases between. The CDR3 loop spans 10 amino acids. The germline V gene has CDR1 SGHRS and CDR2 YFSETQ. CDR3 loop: CARAGNELFF. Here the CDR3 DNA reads TGCGCCAGAGCTGGGAACGAGCTGTTTTTT.

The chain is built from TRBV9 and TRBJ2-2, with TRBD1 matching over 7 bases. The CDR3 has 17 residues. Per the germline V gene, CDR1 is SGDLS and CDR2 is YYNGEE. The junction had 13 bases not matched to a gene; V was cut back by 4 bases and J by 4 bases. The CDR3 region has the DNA TGTGCCAGCAGCCTCGACCCCCCGACAGGGCCCACCGGGGAGCTGTTTTTT. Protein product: CASSLDPPTGPTGELFF. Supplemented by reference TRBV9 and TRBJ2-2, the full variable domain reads DSGVTQTPKHLITATGQRVTLRCSPRSGDLSVYWYQQSLDQGLQFLIQYYNGEERAKGNILERFSAQQFPDLHSELNLSSLELGDSALYFCASSLDPPTGPTGELFFGEGSRLTVL.